This T cell receptor beta chain was captured in a study of blood T cell repertoires in COVID-19. In the study overall: From the United States, Italy and Spain came samples of acute and convalescent COVID-19. Sources were T cells, B-cell-depleted T cells, or PBMCs; the material itself was cDNA or gDNA.

In the authors' methods: Cell counts per sample came from amplifying reference gene primers. Sequenced by immunoSEQ multiplex PCR; TCRdb stores in-frame clones only, minus some. The D gene and trimming were derived from the DNA, and the V and J assignments and clone size from that table. The sample records about 200,000 clones, more than 85% being singletons. The V gene end was trimmed by 5 bases and the J gene end by 0 bases; junction bases not matched to a gene: 7. The CDR3 totals 18 residues. Per the germline V gene, CDR1 is SGHTA and CDR2 is FQGTGA. The TCR sequence derives from a man aged 40-50 years with acute or convalescent COVID-19. This sequence joins TRBV7-3 and TRBJ2-1, with 13 bases fitting TRBD2. Sequenced input: peripheral blood. The DNA for the CDR3 is TGTGCCAGCAGCGTCCGGACTAGCGGGAGTTTCTCCTACAATGAGCAGTTCTTC. It codes for CASSVRTSGSFSYNEQFF. Based on the CDR3 plus reference TRBV7-3 and TRBJ2-1, the full variable domain is GAGVSQTPSNKVTEKGKYVELRCDPISGHTALYWYRQSLGQGPEFLIYFQGTGAADDSGLPNDRFFAVRPEGSVSTLKIQRTERGDSAVYLCASSVRTSGSFSYNEQFFGPGTRLTVL.